This T cell receptor (beta chain) was captured in a study of cytomegalovirus exposure and HLA in healthy donors. The ends lost 6 bases at V and 2 bases at J; junction bases unmatched: 12. The CDR3 has 18 amino acids. Germline V CDR1 and CDR2: SGHNT, YYREEE (reference sequence). The PCR made use of 60 Vbeta and 13 Jbeta primers. Only in-frame clones appear in the TCRdb table, and some are missing; sequencing was by immunoSEQ multiplex PCR. The profile shows about 200,000 clones, approximately 79% of them singletons. About this clone: Its antigen is unidentified.

Study-level findings and limits: TCR beta chains numbering approximately 150 were designated cytomegalovirus-associated. Later findings reportedly placed an Asian-associated ancestry cluster below the 666-donor mean for N-insertions.

V gene TRBV5-4 combines with J gene TRBJ2-1; 12 positions match TRBD2. The sample was PBMCs. This sequence was found in a man over 45 in good health and CMV-seronegative. The CDR3 here is CASNTKGLAGPPYNEQFF. CDR3 bases: TGTGCCAGCAACACTAAGGGACTAGCGGGTCCCCCCTACAATGAGCAGTTCTTC.